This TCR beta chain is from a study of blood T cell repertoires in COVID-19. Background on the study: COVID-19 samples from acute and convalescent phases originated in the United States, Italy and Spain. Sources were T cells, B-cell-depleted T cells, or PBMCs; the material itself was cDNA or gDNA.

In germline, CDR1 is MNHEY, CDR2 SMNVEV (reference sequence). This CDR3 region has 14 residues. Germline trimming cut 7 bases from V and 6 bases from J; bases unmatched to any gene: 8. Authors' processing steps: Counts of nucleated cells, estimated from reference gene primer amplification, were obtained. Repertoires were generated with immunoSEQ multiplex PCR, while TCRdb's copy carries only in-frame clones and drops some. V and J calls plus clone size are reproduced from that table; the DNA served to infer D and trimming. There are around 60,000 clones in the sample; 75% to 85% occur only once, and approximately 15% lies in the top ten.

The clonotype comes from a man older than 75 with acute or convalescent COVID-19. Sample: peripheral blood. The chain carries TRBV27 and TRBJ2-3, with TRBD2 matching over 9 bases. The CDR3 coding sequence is TGTGCCAGCACACCGCTAGCGGGGATTGATACGCAGTATTTT. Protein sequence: CASTPLAGIDTQYF.